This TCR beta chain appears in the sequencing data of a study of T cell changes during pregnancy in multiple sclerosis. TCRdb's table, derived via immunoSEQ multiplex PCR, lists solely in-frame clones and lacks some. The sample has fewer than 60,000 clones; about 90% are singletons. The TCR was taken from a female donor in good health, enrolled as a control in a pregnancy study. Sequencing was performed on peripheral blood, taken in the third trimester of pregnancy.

The CDR3 nucleotides read TGTGCCAGCAGTAAGGGGGGGATCACTGAAGCTTTCTTT. Encoded protein: CASSKGGITEAFF. The chain joins TRBV6-5 to TRBJ1-1; the D gene is possibly TRBD1 (6 bases). V shed 5 bases and J shed 4 bases, with 11 bases lying between them. The germline V gene encodes CDR1 MNHEY and CDR2 SVGAGI. The CDR3 runs 13 residues.